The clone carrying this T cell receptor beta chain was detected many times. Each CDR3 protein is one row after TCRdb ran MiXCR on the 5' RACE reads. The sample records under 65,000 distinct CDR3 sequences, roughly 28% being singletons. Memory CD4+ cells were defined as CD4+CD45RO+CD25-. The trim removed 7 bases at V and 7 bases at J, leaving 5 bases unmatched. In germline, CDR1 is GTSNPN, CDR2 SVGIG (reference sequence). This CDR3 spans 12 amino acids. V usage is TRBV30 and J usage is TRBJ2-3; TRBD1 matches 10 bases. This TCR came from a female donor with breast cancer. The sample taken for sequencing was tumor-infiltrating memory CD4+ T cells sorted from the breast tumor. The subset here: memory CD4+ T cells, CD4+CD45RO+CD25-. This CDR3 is CALETGGYTQYF. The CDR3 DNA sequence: TGTGCCTTAGAGACAGGGGGCTATACGCAGTATTTT. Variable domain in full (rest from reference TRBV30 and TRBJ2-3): SQTIHQWPATLVQPVGSPLSLECTVEGTSNPNLYWYRQAAGRGLQLLFYSVGIGQISSEVPQNLSASRPQDRQFILSSKKLLLSDSGFYLCALETGGYTQYFGPGTRLTVL.